The sequence of this T cell receptor beta chain was determined in a study of T cells in Graves' hyperthyroidism and ophthalmopathy. Across the study: Peripheral blood was acquired at first diagnosis, ahead of any therapy whatsoever.

The TCR beta CDR3 regions underwent amplification using RNA transcripts as the source. During a first-round RT-PCR of the TCR CDR3, the HTBI primer set was used. TCRdb itself ran the multiplex PCR reads through MiXCR, one entry per CDR3 protein. Of under 300,000 distinct CDR3 sequences listed, more than 10% are singletons. The diagnostic basis comprised clinical symptoms, serum thyroxine and TRAb, thyroid ultrasound and orbital computed tomography. CDR3 size: 13 residues. V lost 2 bases, J lost 5 bases, and 1 base stayed unmatched. The germline V gene has CDR1 SGHNT and CDR2 YYREEE (reference sequence). This clonotype was observed a handful of times. A read error is possible here, since a much larger clone lies one base away.

Material: blood. The clonotype comes from a woman in her thirties with Graves' hyperthyroidism that later progressed to Graves' ophthalmopathy. The chain carries TRBV5-4 and TRBJ2-1; 7 bases agree with TRBD1. The CDR3 coding sequence is TGTGCCAGCAGCTTAACAGGGGACAATGAGCAGTTCTTC. Residues: CASSLTGDNEQFF.